This T cell receptor (beta chain) came from a study of T-cell reconstitution after alpha-beta-depleted transplantation in children. Findings and limits, study-wide: One year post-transplant, T-cell counts and diversity were largely derived from T cells produced anew.

The library targeted TCRbeta and was prepared with unique molecular identifiers. One entry per CDR3 protein results from TCRdb running MiXCR on the PCR reads. This sample carries approximately 500,000 distinct CDR3 sequences, over 25% of them seen once, and the ten largest clones take 35% to 40%. J was trimmed by 9 bases and V by 0 bases; bases with no gene match: 5. Germline CDR1 is SGHVS and CDR2 is FQNEAQ. This CDR3 region has 15 residues. For this clonotype: Its target is unknown.

This chain links TRBV7-8 with TRBJ2-1, with TRBD1 matching 10 bases. This sequence was found in a boy under three years old with Wiskott-Aldrich syndrome, due to receive a stem cell transplant. Sequences were derived from PBMCs, sampled before TCRalphabeta/CD19-depleted stem cell transplant. The CDR3 DNA sequence: TGTGCCAGCAGCTTAGCCCCGGGACAGGGGAGTGAGCAGTTCTTC. Its protein product is CASSLAPGQGSEQFF.